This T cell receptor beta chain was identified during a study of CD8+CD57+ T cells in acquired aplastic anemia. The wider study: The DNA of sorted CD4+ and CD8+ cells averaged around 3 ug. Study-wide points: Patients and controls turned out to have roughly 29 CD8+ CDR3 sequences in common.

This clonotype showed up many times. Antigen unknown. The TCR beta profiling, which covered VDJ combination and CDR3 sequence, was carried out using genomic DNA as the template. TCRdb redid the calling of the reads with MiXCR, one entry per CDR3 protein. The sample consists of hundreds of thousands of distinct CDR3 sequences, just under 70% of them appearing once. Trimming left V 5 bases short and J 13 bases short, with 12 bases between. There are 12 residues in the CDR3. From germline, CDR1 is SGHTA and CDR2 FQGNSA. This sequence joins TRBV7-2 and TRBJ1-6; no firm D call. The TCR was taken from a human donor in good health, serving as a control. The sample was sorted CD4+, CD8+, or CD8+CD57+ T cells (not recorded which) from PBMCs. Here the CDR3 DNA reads TGTGCCAGCAGCGTCCCAAACGCTCCCCTCCACTTT. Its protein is CASSVPNAPLHF.